A single count supports the clone carrying this TCR beta chain. Its matching antigen is unknown. These data come from a study of OX40 agonist ivuxolimab in advanced cancers. General observations from the study: At 0.1 to 3.0 mg/kg, CD4+ and CD8+ blood T cells expanded clonally by week 6.

The method was immunoSEQ multiplex PCR; TCRdb's version includes in-frame clones alone and lacks a portion of them. The repertoire holds about 57,000 clones, about 85% seen once, with around 5% in the top ten. There are 14 residues in the CDR3. CDR1 is SEHNR and CDR2 is FQNEAQ in the germline V gene (reference sequence). V was pared by 3 bases and J by 2 bases, with 10 bases between. The sequence derives from an adult with an advanced solid tumor such as melanoma, head and neck, liver or kidney cancer. The input for sequencing was CD4+ or CD8+ T cells sorted from blood, taken in a trial of the OX40 agonist ivuxolimab. The chain is built from TRBV7-9 and TRBJ2-5; D unclear. The CDR3 spells CASSLLGLQETQYF. The CDR3 DNA reads as TGTGCCAGCAGCTTGCTCGGGCTTCAAGAGACCCAGTACTTC.